The 28 T cell receptor beta chains presented below share a single source sample, sequenced in a study of T cells in tuberculosis. The table came from immunoSEQ multiplex PCR; TCRdb's copy has only in-frame clones and leaves some out. Among tens of thousands of clones listed, about 92% were seen once. The source material was PBMCs. The receptor source for this set is a donor aged 5 to 30 with latent tuberculosis or without tuberculosis infection. Some clones in this sample may be carry-over from other donors' samples.

This chain uses TRBV5-1 with TRBJ1-2; 8 bases align to TRBD1. This CDR3 spans 15 amino acids. Trimming at V came to 2 bases and at J to 7 bases, leaving 10 bases not matched to a gene. In germline, CDR1 is SGHRS, CDR2 YFSETQ. CDR3 nucleotides: TGCGCCAGCAGCTTACGACAGGGGCCTACCGTTGGCTACACCTTC. It translates to CASSLRQGPTVGYTF. Together with reference TRBV5-1 and TRBJ1-2, the CDR3 gives the full variable domain: KAGVTQTPRYLIKTRGQQVTLSCSPISGHRSVSWYQQTPGQGLQFLFEYFSETQRNKGNFPGRFSGRQFSNSRSEMNVSTLELGDSALYLCASSLRQGPTVGYTFGSGTRLTVV.

This chain connects TRBV29-1 to TRBJ1-2; D may be TRBD1 (5 bases). V lost 1 base, J lost 4 bases, and 10 bases lay in between. CDR1 is SQVTM and CDR2 is ANQGSEA in the germline V gene. This CDR3 has 13 residues. The CDR3 protein is CSVEVDSLYGYTF. The CDR3 DNA sequence: TGCAGCGTTGAAGTCGACAGCCTCTATGGCTACACCTTC.

J is TRBJ2-3 and V is TRBV7-2; weak D call: TRBD2 (6 bases). The V end lost 5 bases, the J end lost 3 bases, and 9 bases lay between the germline ends. Germline V CDR1 and CDR2: SGHTA, FQGNSA. The CDR3 sequence is 13 residues long. CDR3 residues: CASSPRGTDTQYF. The CDR3 coding sequence is TGTGCCAGCAGCCCACGGGGGACAGATACGCAGTATTTT.

The rearrangement joins TRBV25-1 to TRBJ2-7; 8 bases match TRBD1. With V trimmed by 4 bases and J by 1 base, 9 bases remained unmatched. The CDR3 is made up of 16 amino acids. Germline CDR1 and CDR2: MGHDK and SYGVNS. CDR3 region: CASSGDRGLISYEQYF. The CDR3 DNA reads as TGTGCCAGCAGTGGCGACAGGGGCCTGATTTCCTACGAGCAGTACTTC.

V is TRBV6-5 and J is TRBJ2-3; the match to TRBD2 covers 9 bases. The CDR3 contains 12 residues. The V gene's germline CDR1 is MNHEY and CDR2 SVGAGI. V lost 6 bases, J lost 9 bases, and 4 bases stayed unmatched. CDR3 residues: CASSDLAGTQYF. Here the CDR3 DNA reads TGTGCCAGCAGCGATCTAGCGGGGACGCAGTATTTT.

This rearrangement joins TRBV16 to TRBJ2-5; possible D gene TRBD2, 6 bases. The CDR3 spans 17 residues. Germline lookup yields CDR1 KGHSY and CDR2 FQNENV. V shed 4 bases and J shed 1 base, with 19 bases lying between them. CDR3 DNA: TGTGCCAGCAGCCGCAGACTAGGGGCCAGACCCCAAGAGACCCAGTACTTC. It translates to CASSRRLGARPQETQYF.

This chain uses TRBV11-2 with TRBJ2-7, with a tentative D call TRBD2 (5 bases). V was clipped by 5 bases and J by 6 bases, with 20 bases between them. Germline lookup yields CDR1 SGHAT and CDR2 FQNNGV. This CDR3 contains 15 residues. The CDR3 loop is CASSPRLRPSPEQYF. The DNA of the CDR3 is TGTGCCAGCAGCCCCCGACTACGTCCTTCCCCCGAGCAGTACTTC.

The J gene is TRBJ1-5, the V gene TRBV30; D perhaps matches TRBD1 (6 bases). The CDR3 contains 13 residues. Germline CDR1 is GTSNPN and CDR2 is SVGIG (reference sequence). V lost 4 bases and J lost 7, with 14 bases in between. Here the CDR3 DNA reads TGTGCCTGGAATACAGGGCAGGGCCAGCCCCAGCATTTT. It specifies CAWNTGQGQPQHF.

CDR3 bases: TGCGCCAGCAGCTTGGGACCACAGGGATCACCCCTCCACTTT. Amino acid sequence: CASSLGPQGSPLHF. The chain combines TRBV5-1 with TRBJ1-6; the D gene is possibly TRBD1 (6 bases). CDR1 is SGHRS, CDR2 YFSETQ, per germline. The CDR3 length is 14 residues. The ends were cut back, 0 bases at V and 10 bases at J, with 11 bases in the middle. The full variable domain, rest sourced from reference TRBV5-1 and TRBJ1-6, is KAGVTQTPRYLIKTRGQQVTLSCSPISGHRSVSWYQQTPGQGLQFLFEYFSETQRNKGNFPGRFSGRQFSNSRSEMNVSTLELGDSALYLCASSLGPQGSPLHFGNGTRLTVT.

The chain joins TRBV13 to TRBJ2-2; a weak D match, TRBD2 (5 bases). The V gene's germline CDR1 is PRHDT and CDR2 FYEKMQ (reference sequence). The CDR3 has 15 amino acids. V lost 0 bases and J lost 6, with 11 bases in between. The CDR3 DNA is TGTGCCAGCAGCTTAGGTGGAGGTCATCCCGGGGAGCTGTTTTTT. Protein product: CASSLGGGHPGELFF.

The rearrangement uses TRBV6-5 and TRBJ2-3; 9 nucleotides align to TRBD2. V shed 5 bases, J shed 4 bases, and the junction held 7 bases outside the gene matches. The CDR3 is 15 amino acids. Germline-derived CDR1 and CDR2 are MNHEY and SVGAGI. The CDR3 DNA is TGTGCCAGCAGTAGGGCGGGGGGGTCTTCAGATACGCAGTATTTT. It encodes CASSRAGGSSDTQYF.

V is TRBV7-2 and J is TRBJ2-7; 7 bases fit TRBD1. The germline V gene encodes CDR1 SGHTA and CDR2 FQGNSA. The trim removed 5 bases at V and 1 base at J, leaving 5 bases unmatched. The CDR3 totals 14 residues. CDR3 DNA: TGTGCCAGCAGCGTAGACAGGGTATCCTACGAGCAGTACTTC. This translates into CASSVDRVSYEQYF.

The chain is built from TRBV9 and TRBJ1-2; TRBD1 is a possible D gene (5 bases). This CDR3 contains 15 residues. The V and J ends lost 0 bases and 4 bases respectively, with 13 bases between them. The germline V gene has CDR1 SGDLS and CDR2 YYNGEE. CDR3 DNA: TGTGCCAGCAGCGTAGACGTTCTAAGGGGCTATGGCTACACCTTC. Protein: CASSVDVLRGYGYTF.

The rearrangement joins TRBV25-1 to TRBJ1-3, with D possibly TRBD1 on 5 matching bases. This CDR3 is built from 15 residues. The germline V gene has CDR1 MGHDK and CDR2 SYGVNS. V shed 1 base and J shed 2 bases, with 9 bases lying between them. CDR3 sequence (DNA): TGTGCCAGCAGTGAATTGGGCAGGGCTGGAAACACCATATATTTT. Amino acids: CASSELGRAGNTIYF.

J is TRBJ2-3 and V is TRBV9; possible D gene TRBD2, 6 bases. The CDR3 sequence is 16 residues long. Germline-derived CDR1 and CDR2 are SGDLS and YYNGEE. The V gene lost 0 bases and the J gene lost 7 bases, with 18 bases spanning the gap. CDR3 bases: TGTGCCAGCAGCGTAGAACTAGCAAGTGCCCCTAATACGCAGTATTTT. Translation gives CASSVELASAPNTQYF.

The gene calls are TRBV27 and TRBJ2-1, with TRBD1 matching 9 bases. CDR3 length: 15 amino acids. Germline loops: CDR1 MNHEY, CDR2 SMNVEV (reference sequence). V was pared by 0 bases and J by 3 bases, with 0 bases of the junction left unmatched. In nucleotides, the CDR3 is TGTGCCAGCAGTTTATCGGGACAGGGCTACAATGAGCAGTTCTTC. Residues: CASSLSGQGYNEQFF.

This clone was seen just once. The J gene is TRBJ1-1, the V gene TRBV21-1; the table's D call, TRBD1, has no DNA check behind it. TRBV21-1 constitutes a pseudogene. The CDR3 covers 14 residues. The CDR3 DNA is TGTGCCAGCCCTAAAACACCCCAGGGAACTGAAGCTTTCTTT. The encoded protein is CASPKTPQGTEAFF.

The chain links TRBV27 to TRBJ1-2; weak D call: TRBD1 (5 bases). CDR3 length: 16 amino acids. The V and J ends lost 2 bases and 4 bases respectively, with 17 bases between them. Germline V gives CDR1 MNHEY, CDR2 SMNVEV (reference sequence). In nucleotides, the CDR3 is TGTGCCAGCAGTTTAGGTCCCAGGGTTCGGAGCTATGGCTACACCTTC. It is translated as CASSLGPRVRSYGYTF.

This clone has just one count. The chain is built from TRBV25-1 and TRBJ2-7; D is perhaps TRBD2 (6 bases). CDR1 MGHDK and CDR2 SYGVNS come from the germline V gene. The CDR3 contains 18 residues. V was trimmed by 1 base and J by 0 bases, leaving 19 bases between them. This CDR3 is CASSESITRDSSSYEQYF. The CDR3 coding sequence is TGTGCCAGCAGTGAATCCATAACCCGGGACTCCAGCTCCTACGAGCAGTACTTC.

The chain carries TRBV11-2 and TRBJ2-7; 9 bases are a match to TRBD1. J lost 3 bases, V lost 5 bases, and 5 bases had no gene match. The CDR3 is 14 amino acids. Germline V gene data show CDR1 as SGHAT and CDR2 as FQNNGV. The CDR3 loop reads CASSTRDRVYEQYF. In DNA form, the CDR3 reads TGTGCCAGCAGCACGCGGGACAGGGTCTACGAGCAGTACTTC. Using reference TRBV11-2 and TRBJ2-7 for the parts outside the CDR3, the full variable domain is EAGVAQSPRYKIIEKRQSVAFWCNPISGHATLYWYQQILGQGPKLLIQFQNNGVVDDSQLPKDRFSAERLKGVDSTLKIQPAKLEDSAVYLCASSTRDRVYEQYFGPGTRLTVT.

The chain joins TRBV6-1 to TRBJ2-5, with a possible D match to TRBD2 (5 bases). The DNA matches TRBJ2-7 better at its end, which makes the J call doubtful. This CDR3 spans 15 amino acids. Germline CDR1 and CDR2: MNHNS and SASEGT. CDR3 protein: CASRPFRRSSYEQYF. The CDR3 nucleotides are TGTGCCAGCAGGCCGTTTCGGAGGAGCTCCTACGAGCAGTACTTC.

The rearrangement uses TRBV11-3 and TRBJ2-7; 8 positions match TRBD1. This CDR3 has 12 amino acids. Germline V gene lookup returns CDR1 SGHNT and CDR2 YENEEA. The J segment lost 6 bases and the V segment lost 5 bases, leaving 3 bases of the junction unmatched. The DNA for the CDR3 is TGTGCCAGCAGCCAACAGGGGGGCGAGCAGTACTTC. Protein: CASSQQGGEQYF.

This clone has more than one count but fewer than ten. This sequence joins TRBV5-8 and TRBJ2-3; D gene uncertain. The CDR3 spans 15 residues. Germline assignment: CDR1 SGHTS and CDR2 YDEGEE. Trimming removed 0 bases from V and 0 bases from J, with 8 bases in between. In DNA form, the CDR3 reads TGTGCCAGCAGCTTGGGGCAGTCTAGCACAGATACGCAGTATTTT. It codes for CASSLGQSSTDTQYF.

The chain couples TRBV11-1 to TRBJ2-2, with D perhaps matching TRBD2 (5 bases). V was pared by 1 base and J by 5 bases, with 5 bases between. Looked up from germline, CDR1 is SGHAT and CDR2 is FQDESV (reference sequence). The length of the CDR3 is 13 residues. The CDR3 spells CASSLGTTGELFF. For the CDR3, the DNA is TGTGCCAGCAGCTTAGGGACTACCGGGGAGCTGTTTTTT.

The rearrangement links TRBV14 to TRBJ2-7, with TRBD2 identical over 14 bases. Germline trimming cut 6 bases from V and 10 bases from J; bases unmatched to any gene: 5. The germline gives CDR1 SGHDN, CDR2 FVKESK. This CDR3 is built from 13 residues. CDR3 residues: CASSPGLAGDQYF. As DNA, the CDR3 is TGTGCCAGCAGTCCGGGACTAGCGGGGGATCAGTACTTC.

The chain is built from TRBV6-4 and TRBJ2-7; 7 positions match TRBD1. Germline CDR1 reads MRHNA; CDR2 reads SNTAGT. Unmatched junction bases numbered 15, after V lost 5 bases and J lost 5 bases. This CDR3 has 16 residues. The CDR3 DNA reads TGTGCCAGCAGTCCGAGCCCTACAGGGGTGAAAGACGAGCAGTACTTC. Encoded protein: CASSPSPTGVKDEQYF.

V and J are TRBV7-2 and TRBJ2-2; TRBD2 is a possible D gene (7 bases). The V and J ends lost 5 bases and 7 bases respectively, with 20 bases between them. The germline gives CDR1 SGHTA, CDR2 FQGNSA. This CDR3 has 16 residues. CDR3 DNA sequence: TGTGCCAGCAGCCCCCGTGGGGGGGCCTCCGGCGGGGAGCTGTTTTTT. It codes for CASSPRGGASGGELFF.

This chain links TRBV11-2 with TRBJ2-1, with 11 bases fitting TRBD2. CDR3 size: 15 residues. With V trimmed by 4 bases and J by 3 bases, 2 bases remained unmatched. Germline-derived CDR1 and CDR2 are SGHAT and FQNNGV. In DNA, the CDR3 is TGTGCCAGCAGCTGGGGACTAGCGGACTACAATGAGCAGTTCTTC. Its translation is CASSWGLADYNEQFF.